Below are 23 T cell receptor beta chains sequenced from a single sample in a study of CD8 T cells in Susac syndrome. Reverse transcription of about 0.45 to 1 ug RNA used random hexamers. TCRdb itself ran the immunoSEQ multiplex PCR reads through MiXCR, one entry per CDR3 protein. The sample lists around 280,000 distinct CDR3 sequences; 92% were seen once. Sample: CD4+ T cells from PBMCs. The receptors here all came from a human donor with multiple sclerosis.

The chain has TRBV12-3 or TRBV12-4 and TRBJ1-3, with D hard to call. The CDR3 has 17 residues. Trimming removed 6 bases at V and 2 bases at J, with 20 bases between. CDR3 protein: CASSEPSYGGPGNTIYF. The CDR3 nucleotides are TGTGCCAGCAGCGAACCCTCCTACGGAGGACCTGGAAACACCATATATTTT.

V is TRBV5-1 and J is TRBJ1-2; D ambiguous. There are 14 residues in the CDR3. Trimming shortened V by 5 bases and J by 3 bases, and 14 bases separated the two germline ends. Per germline, CDR1 SGHRS and CDR2 YFSETQ. CDR3 DNA: TGCGCCAGCAGTCGCGGGAGCCATGACTATGGCTACACCTTC. Protein sequence: CASSRGSHDYGYTF.

The V gene is TRBV9, the J gene TRBJ2-7, with D possibly being TRBD2 (6 bases). V dropped 5 bases and J dropped 4 bases, with 19 bases sitting between them. The V gene's germline CDR1 is SGDLS and CDR2 YYNGEE. This CDR3 spans 15 amino acids. The CDR3 sequence is CASSEAPGAGYEQYF. Here the CDR3 DNA reads TGTGCCAGCAGTGAAGCTCCGGGAGCCGGGTACGAGCAGTACTTC.

The CDR3 region has the DNA TGTGCCAGCACCACCCCGGGACCCCAGTCCAAAGAGACCCAGTACTTC. It specifies CASTTPGPQSKETQYF. The chain joins TRBV2 to TRBJ2-5; D tentatively reads TRBD1 or TRBD2 (5 bases each). This CDR3 has 16 residues. The germline V gene encodes CDR1 SNHLY and CDR2 FYNNEI. The germline V and J ends were trimmed by 7 bases and 3 bases, with 21 bases remaining between them.

V usage is TRBV30 and J usage is TRBJ2-7, with no clear D. The germline V gene encodes CDR1 GTSNPN and CDR2 SVGIG (reference sequence). This CDR3 is 12 amino acids long. Trimming removed 1 base from V and 6 bases from J, with 10 bases in between. In DNA, the CDR3 is TGTGCCTGGAGTGCTGGTAGGGTCGAGCAGTACTTC. This sequence encodes CAWSAGRVEQYF.

This chain uses TRBV15 with TRBJ2-5; 9 bases agree with TRBD2. The CDR3 runs 15 residues. Trimming at V came to 5 bases and at J to 5 bases, leaving 9 bases not matched to a gene. Germline loops: CDR1 LNHNV, CDR2 YYDKDF (reference sequence). The CDR3 spells CATSPNAGGLETQYF. In nucleotides, the CDR3 is TGTGCCACCAGCCCGAACGCGGGGGGGCTCGAGACCCAGTACTTC.

This clonotype was detected only once. The rearrangement links TRBV7-2 to TRBJ2-1, with D maybe TRBD2 (5 bases). V lost 0 bases, J lost 3 bases, and 12 bases lay in between. CDR1 is SGHTA and CDR2 is FQGNSA in the germline V gene. CDR3 size: 16 residues. The CDR3 nucleotides are TGTGCCAGCAGCTTAGCCCTAGCAGCCGACTACAATGAGCAGTTCTTC. It encodes CASSLALAADYNEQFF.

V and J are TRBV3-1 and TRBJ1-2, with D tentatively TRBD1 (6 bases). In germline, CDR1 is LGHDT, CDR2 YNNKEL (reference sequence). The CDR3 contains 14 residues. The germline V and J ends were trimmed by 4 bases and 4 bases, with 13 bases remaining between them. CDR3 amino acids: CASSLETTGYGYTF. The CDR3 nucleotides read TGTGCCAGCAGCCTGGAGACGACAGGCTATGGCTACACCTTC.

The rearrangement joins TRBV24-1 to TRBJ2-2; tentative D call: TRBD2 (6 bases). This CDR3 is built from 16 residues. Between the trimmed V and J ends, which lost 4 bases and 1 base, there was a span of 12 bases. Germline V gives CDR1 KGHDR, CDR2 SFDVKD. DNA of the CDR3: TGTGCCACCAGTGACTCCGGGACTGAGAACACCGGGGAGCTGTTTTTT. Translation: CATSDSGTENTGELFF.

The V gene is TRBV5-1, the J gene TRBJ2-5; tentatively, D is TRBD1 (5 bases). Germline V gives CDR1 SGHRS, CDR2 YFSETQ. V lost 4 bases and J lost 3, with 16 bases in between. This CDR3 contains 15 residues. The CDR3 DNA reads TGCGCCAGCAGCGGGGCTTCCGGACACAAAGAGACCCAGTACTTC. It specifies CASSGASGHKETQYF.

This clonotype was detected only a few times. CDR3 in amino acids: CSVEGLQGVTYEQYF. DNA for the CDR3: TGCAGCGTTGAAGGACTACAGGGGGTCACCTACGAGCAGTACTTC. The chain couples TRBV29-1 to TRBJ2-7, with 8 bases aligning to TRBD1. The CDR3 consists of 15 residues. CDR1 is SQVTM, CDR2 ANQGSEA, per germline. With 1 base clipped from V and 2 bases from J, the junction kept 7 bases outside the gene matches.

The chain carries TRBV30 and TRBJ2-7; tentatively, D is TRBD1 (5 bases). The CDR3 runs 13 residues. Germline CDR1 GTSNPN, CDR2 SVGIG (reference sequence). Trimming took off 3 bases at V and 2 bases at J, with 11 bases between the two ends. The CDR3 nucleotides are TGTGCCTGGAGGCTGGACATTACCTACGAGCAGTACTTC. Residues: CAWRLDITYEQYF.

Concerning this clonotype itself: The junction departs from germline at one end; a sequencing error may be responsible. The rearrangement joins TRBV25-1 to TRBJ1-4, with D perhaps matching TRBD1 (6 bases). In germline, CDR1 is MGHDK, CDR2 SYGVNS. The CDR3 covers 14 residues. CDR3 region: CASSSGQLNKKLFF. The CDR3 DNA reads TGTGCCAGCTCCTCTGGACAGCTTAATAAAAAACTGTTTTTT.

This chain connects TRBV6-6 to TRBJ1-4; D uncertain. Germline-derived CDR1 and CDR2 are MNHNY and SVGAGI (reference sequence). V was shortened by 5 bases and J by 10 bases, with 11 bases between the two germline ends. The CDR3 is made up of 12 amino acids. CDR3 DNA: TGTGCCAGCAGTCGCAGCTCGGGAAAACTGTTTTTT. It encodes CASSRSSGKLFF.

J is TRBJ2-5 and V is TRBV11-2, with D uncertain. V lost 1 base, J lost 5 bases, and 5 bases lay in between. The CDR3 contains 12 residues. The V gene's germline CDR1 is SGHAT and CDR2 FQNNGV. The CDR3 nucleotides are TGTGCCAGCAGCTTAGTGATTGAGACCCAGTACTTC. Encoded protein: CASSLVIETQYF.

V usage is TRBV23-1 and J usage is TRBJ1-5, with D possibly TRBD1 on 5 matching bases. TRBV23-1 is sorted into the ORF group, with uncertain function. There are 16 residues in the CDR3. Deletions cut 3 bases from V and 11 bases from J, with 23 bases between. The CDR3 nucleotides read TGCGCCAGCAGTCAGGGGACCCCCACGGCTCCGGTGGCCCAGCATTTT. Protein: CASSQGTPTAPVAQHF.

In this sample, this clonotype turned up once. V usage is TRBV30 and J usage is TRBJ2-1, with 9 bases fitting TRBD2. Per the germline V gene, CDR1 is GTSNPN and CDR2 is SVGIG (reference sequence). CDR3 length: 15 residues. V lost 4 bases to trimming and J lost 10 bases; unmatched junction nucleotides: 14. The CDR3 sequence is CAWTRYSGGKGEQFF. The DNA for the CDR3 is TGTGCCTGGACTCGGTATAGCGGGGGAAAGGGAGAGCAGTTCTTC.

The V and J genes are TRBV2 and TRBJ2-5; D may be TRBD2 (6 bases). The germline V gene has CDR1 SNHLY and CDR2 FYNNEI. The CDR3 contains 14 residues. The V and J ends lost 6 bases and 1 base respectively, with 12 bases between them. DNA of the CDR3: TGTGCCAGCAGGGAGGGCTCCTTCCAAGAGACCCAGTACTTC. Amino acid sequence: CASREGSFQETQYF. Together with reference TRBV2 and TRBJ2-5, the CDR3 gives the full variable domain: EPEVTQTPSHQVTQMGQEVILRCVPISNHLYFYWYRQILGQKVEFLVSFYNNEISEKSEIFDDQFSVERPDGSNFTLKIRSTKLEDSAMYFCASREGSFQETQYFGPGTRLLVL.

V and J are TRBV2 and TRBJ2-3; D might be TRBD1 (6 bases). There are 15 residues in the CDR3. V dropped 6 bases and J dropped 6 bases, with 19 bases sitting between them. The V gene's germline CDR1 is SNHLY and CDR2 FYNNEI. The CDR3: CASRERTVGRDTQYF. The DNA of the CDR3 is TGTGCCAGCAGGGAGAGGACAGTCGGGCGGGATACGCAGTATTTT.

This clonotype was detected once. The chain joins TRBV29-1 to TRBJ2-1; D not resolved. In germline, CDR1 is SQVTM, CDR2 ANQGSEA. The V and J ends lost 5 bases and 10 bases respectively, with 15 bases between them. The CDR3 extends over 12 amino acids. The CDR3 is CSVLRTATEQFF. CDR3 DNA sequence: TGCAGCGTTCTTAGGACGGCCACAGAGCAGTTCTTC.

The V and J genes are TRBV4-1 and TRBJ2-2; a weak D match, TRBD1 (5 bases). The CDR3 runs to 16 residues. From germline, CDR1 is MGHRA and CDR2 YSYEKL. V was pared by 5 bases and J by 1 base, with 14 bases between. The CDR3 nucleotides are TGCGCCAGCAGCAGACCAGGGATGAGGAACACCGGGGAGCTGTTTTTT. The encoded protein is CASSRPGMRNTGELFF.

The CDR3 sequence: CASSFLIQGSTEAFF. As DNA, the CDR3 is TGTGCCAGCAGCTTTCTTATACAGGGGAGCACTGAAGCTTTCTTT. V is TRBV11-2 and J is TRBJ1-1, with 7 bases identical to TRBD1. CDR3 length: 15 residues. With V trimmed by 3 bases and J by 4 bases, 8 bases remained unmatched. Germline V gene sequence: CDR1 SGHAT, CDR2 FQNNGV.

J is TRBJ1-1 and V is TRBV5-1, with 10 bases fitting TRBD1. V shed 4 bases and J 5 bases; nucleotides not matched to a gene: 5. Per the germline V gene, CDR1 is SGHRS and CDR2 is YFSETQ. This CDR3 is built from 14 residues. The CDR3 bases are TGCGCCAGCAGCGGGGACAGGGGAGTTACTGAAGCTTTCTTT. Protein: CASSGDRGVTEAFF.